This paragraph reports one T cell receptor (beta chain). Its antigen is undetermined. The repertoire was sequenced with immunoSEQ multiplex PCR; TCRdb's copy has only in-frame clones and lacks some. This sample has approximately 100,000 clones, with about 88% found just once. The data were obtained in a study of graft-versus-host responses after intestinal transplantation. Points from the study as a whole: Early post-transplant HvG declines were associated with peak circulating GvH clone levels. The recipient marrow held GvH clones, and some of them showed up first in ileum or blood.

Deletions cut 6 bases from V and 2 bases from J, with 14 bases between. The germline gives CDR1 MNHNS, CDR2 SASEGT. The CDR3 has 14 residues. The rearrangement uses TRBV6-1 and TRBJ2-7; tentative D call: TRBD2 (6 bases). The sequence was collected from a human donor who received an intestinal transplant. Here the sequenced sample was unstimulated CD4+ T cells sorted from spleen or lymph node cells, taken before intestinal transplant. CDR3 amino acids: CASRTPGVPYEQYF. The CDR3 DNA reads TGTGCCAGCAGGACCCCGGGAGTCCCCTACGAGCAGTACTTC.